This TCR beta chain came from a study of blood T cell repertoires in COVID-19. The method was immunoSEQ multiplex PCR; TCRdb's version includes in-frame clones alone and lacks a portion of them. Here the sample spans 72,000 or so clones, more than 70% being singletons. The length of the CDR3 is 15 residues. CDR1 LGHNA and CDR2 YSLEER come from the germline V gene. V lost 4 bases to trimming and J lost 5 bases; unmatched junction nucleotides: 10. The chain recombines TRBV4-3 with TRBJ2-7; 8 nucleotides line up with TRBD1. The sequenced material came from peripheral blood. This sequence originates from a woman older than 75 with active or convalescent COVID-19. CDR3 sequence reads: CASSRRQGRRNEQYF. The CDR3 nucleotides are TGCGCCAGCAGCCGAAGACAGGGGAGGCGGAACGAGCAGTACTTC.